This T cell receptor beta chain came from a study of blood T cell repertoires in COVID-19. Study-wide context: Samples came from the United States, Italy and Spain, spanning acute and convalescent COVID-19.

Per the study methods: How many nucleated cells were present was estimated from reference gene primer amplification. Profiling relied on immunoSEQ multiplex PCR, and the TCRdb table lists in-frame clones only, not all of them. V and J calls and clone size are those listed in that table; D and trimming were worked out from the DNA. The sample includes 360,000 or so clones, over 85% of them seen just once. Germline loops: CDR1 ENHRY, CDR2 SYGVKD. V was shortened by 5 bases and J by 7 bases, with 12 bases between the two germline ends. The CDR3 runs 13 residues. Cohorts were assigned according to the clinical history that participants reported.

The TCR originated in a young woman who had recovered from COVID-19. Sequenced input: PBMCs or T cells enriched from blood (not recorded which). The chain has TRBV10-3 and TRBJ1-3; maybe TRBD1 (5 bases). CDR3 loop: CAISTGGLNTIYF. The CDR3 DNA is TGTGCCATCAGTACCGGGGGGTTGAACACCATATATTTT.